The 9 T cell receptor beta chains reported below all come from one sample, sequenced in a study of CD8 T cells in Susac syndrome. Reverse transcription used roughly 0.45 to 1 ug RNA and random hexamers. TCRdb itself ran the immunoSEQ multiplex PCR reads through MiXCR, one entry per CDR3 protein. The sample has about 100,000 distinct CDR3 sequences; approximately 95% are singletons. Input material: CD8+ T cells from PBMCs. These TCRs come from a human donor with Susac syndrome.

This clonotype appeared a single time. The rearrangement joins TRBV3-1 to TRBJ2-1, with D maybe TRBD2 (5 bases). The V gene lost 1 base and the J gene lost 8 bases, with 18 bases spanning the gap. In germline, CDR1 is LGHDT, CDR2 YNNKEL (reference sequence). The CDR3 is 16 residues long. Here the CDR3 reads CASSQVLIRGRDEQFF. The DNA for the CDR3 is TGTGCCAGCAGCCAAGTCCTTATCCGGGGAAGGGATGAGCAGTTCTTC.

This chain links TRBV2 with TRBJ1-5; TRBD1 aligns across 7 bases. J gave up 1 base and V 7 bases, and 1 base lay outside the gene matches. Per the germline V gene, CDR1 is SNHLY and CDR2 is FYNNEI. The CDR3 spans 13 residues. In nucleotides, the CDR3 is TGTGCCAGCAAGGGACAGAGCAATCAGCCCCAGCATTTT. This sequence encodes CASKGQSNQPQHF.

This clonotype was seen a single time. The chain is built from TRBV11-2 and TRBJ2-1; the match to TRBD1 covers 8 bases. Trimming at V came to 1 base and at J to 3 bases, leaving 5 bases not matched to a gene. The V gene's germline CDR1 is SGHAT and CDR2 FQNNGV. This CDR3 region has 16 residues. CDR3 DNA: TGTGCCAGCAGCTTAGGGACAGGGAGGCGCTACAATGAGCAGTTCTTC. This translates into CASSLGTGRRYNEQFF.

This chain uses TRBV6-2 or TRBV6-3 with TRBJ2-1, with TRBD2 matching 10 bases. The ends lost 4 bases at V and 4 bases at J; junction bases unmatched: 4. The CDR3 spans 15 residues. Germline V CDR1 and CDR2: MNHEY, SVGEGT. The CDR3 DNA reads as TGTGCCAGCAGTTCAACTAGCGGGGTATACAATGAGCAGTTCTTC. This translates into CASSSTSGVYNEQFF.

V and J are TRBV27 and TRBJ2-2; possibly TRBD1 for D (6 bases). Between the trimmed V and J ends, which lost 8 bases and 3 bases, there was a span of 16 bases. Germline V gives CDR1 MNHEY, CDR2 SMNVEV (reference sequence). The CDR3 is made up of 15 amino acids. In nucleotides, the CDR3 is TGTGCCAGCTGTGTGGGGGCGAGGGACACCGGGGAGCTGTTTTTT. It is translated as CASCVGARDTGELFF.

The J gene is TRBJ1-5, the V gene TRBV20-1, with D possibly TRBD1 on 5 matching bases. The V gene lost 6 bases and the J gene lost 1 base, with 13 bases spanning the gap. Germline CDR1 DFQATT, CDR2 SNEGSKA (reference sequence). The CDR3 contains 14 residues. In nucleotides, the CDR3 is TGCAGTGCCCGCGGACATTGGAGCAATCAGCCCCAGCATTTT. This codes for CSARGHWSNQPQHF.

The CDR3 is CASSRSANTEAFF. CDR3 DNA sequence: TGTGCCAGTAGTAGGTCCGCGAACACTGAAGCTTTCTTT. The rearrangement links TRBV19 to TRBJ1-1; unclear D gene. Germline V gene data show CDR1 as LNHDA and CDR2 as SQIVND (reference sequence). Trimming left V 4 bases short and J 1 base short, with 7 bases between. This CDR3 comprises 13 residues.

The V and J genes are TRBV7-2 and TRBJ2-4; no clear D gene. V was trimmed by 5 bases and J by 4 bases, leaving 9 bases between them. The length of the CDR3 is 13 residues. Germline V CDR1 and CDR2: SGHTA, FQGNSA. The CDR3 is CASSVPGKNIQYF. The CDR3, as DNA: TGTGCCAGCAGCGTCCCCGGGAAAAACATTCAGTACTTC.

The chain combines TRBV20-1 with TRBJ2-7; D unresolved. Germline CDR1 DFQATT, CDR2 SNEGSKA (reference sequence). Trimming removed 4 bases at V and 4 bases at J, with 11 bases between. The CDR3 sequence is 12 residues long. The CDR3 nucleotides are TGCAGTGCTAAGGTCGCGACTTACGAGCAGTACTTC. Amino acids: CSAKVATYEQYF.